A single sample is the source of the 27 T cell receptor beta chains below, sequenced in a study of blood T cell repertoires in COVID-19. The method was immunoSEQ multiplex PCR; TCRdb's version includes in-frame clones alone and lacks a portion of them. The sample shows more than 75,000 clones, roughly 80% of them seen only once. Input material: peripheral blood. Receptors were obtained from a woman aged 80 or older with active or convalescent COVID-19.

The chain joins TRBV9 to TRBJ1-3; D is possibly TRBD1 (6 bases). The CDR3 has 14 amino acids. Germline assignment: CDR1 SGDLS and CDR2 YYNGEE. Trimming removed 4 bases at V and 2 bases at J, with 10 bases between. The CDR3 loop reads CASSLGQTGNTIYF. CDR3 nucleotide sequence: TGTGCCAGCAGCTTAGGACAGACTGGAAACACCATATATTTT.

The gene calls are TRBV18 and TRBJ2-7, with 8 bases fitting TRBD1. The CDR3 has 14 residues. V shed 3 bases, J shed 3 bases, and the junction held 4 bases outside the gene matches. Germline CDR1 reads KGHSH; CDR2 reads LQKENI. CDR3 sequence (DNA): TGTGCCAGCTCACCGGGGACAGGAGTCTACGAGCAGTACTTC. Translated, it gives CASSPGTGVYEQYF.

The V gene is TRBV24-1, the J gene TRBJ2-1; 7 bases are shared with TRBD2. Germline-derived CDR1 and CDR2 are KGHDR and SFDVKD. The CDR3 length is 14 residues. J gave up 0 bases and V 5 bases, and 0 bases lay outside the gene matches. In DNA form, the CDR3 reads TGTGCCACCAGTGGGGGGGGCTCCTACAATGAGCAGTTCTTC. Protein sequence: CATSGGGSYNEQFF.

The rearrangement links TRBV19 to TRBJ2-4; TRBD1 matches 7 bases. The V segment lost 0 bases and the J segment 8 bases; nucleotides outside the gene matches: 7. Per the germline V gene, CDR1 is LNHDA and CDR2 is SQIVND (reference sequence). This CDR3 spans 15 amino acids. CDR3 DNA sequence: TGTGCCAGTAGTATAGACACAACAGGGGTACACATTCAGTACTTC. This translates into CASSIDTTGVHIQYF. The whole variable domain, remainder taken from reference TRBV19 and TRBJ2-4, is DGGITQSPKYLFRKEGQNVTLSCEQNLNHDAMYWYRQDPGQGLRLIYYSQIVNDFQKGDIAEGYSVSREKKESFPLTVTSAQKNPTAFYLCASSIDTTGVHIQYFGAGTRLSVL.

This clone was counted ten times or more. J is TRBJ1-5 and V is TRBV19; tentative D call: TRBD1 (5 bases). The germline V gene has CDR1 LNHDA and CDR2 SQIVND (reference sequence). The CDR3 loop spans 16 amino acids. With 6 bases removed from V and 1 base from J, the gap between germline ends came to 16 bases. The CDR3: CASRDGGGASNQPQHF. The CDR3 coding sequence is TGTGCCAGTAGGGACGGGGGAGGAGCCAGCAATCAGCCCCAGCATTTT.

This chain connects TRBV2 to TRBJ2-5, with 8 bases that match TRBD2. The V gene's germline CDR1 is SNHLY and CDR2 FYNNEI. V lost 11 bases to trimming and J lost 1 base; unmatched junction nucleotides: 12. The CDR3 extends over 15 amino acids. For the CDR3, the DNA is TGTGCCCGCTCGGGGCGGGAGGCCATCCAAGAGACCCAGTACTTC. It yields the protein CARSGREAIQETQYF. Filled out from reference TRBV2 and TRBJ2-5, the complete variable domain reads EPEVTQTPSHQVTQMGQEVILRCVPISNHLYFYWYRQILGQKVEFLVSFYNNEISEKSEIFDDQFSVERPDGSNFTLKIRSTKLEDSAMYFCARSGREAIQETQYFGPGTRLLVL.

This clone has only a few counts. The rearrangement links TRBV4-2 to TRBJ1-4; D is perhaps TRBD1 (6 bases). CDR3 size: 15 residues. Looked up from germline, CDR1 is LGHNA and CDR2 is YNFKEQ. With 5 bases removed from V and 8 bases from J, the gap between germline ends came to 18 bases. The chain's CDR3 is CASSAPGHGREKLFF. As DNA, the CDR3 is TGTGCCAGCAGCGCACCGGGACACGGACGGGAAAAACTGTTTTTT.

The V gene is TRBV28, the J gene TRBJ2-1; tentative D call: TRBD2 (5 bases). The V end was cut by 5 bases, the J end by 2 bases, with 7 bases between. The CDR3 is 13 residues long. Germline CDR1 is MDHEN and CDR2 is SYDVKM. CDR3 sequence reads: CASSPGTYNEQFF. CDR3 bases: TGTGCCAGCAGTCCCGGGACCTACAATGAGCAGTTCTTC.

This sequence joins TRBV18 and TRBJ1-3; TRBD1 is a possible D gene (5 bases). Per the germline V gene, CDR1 is KGHSH and CDR2 is LQKENI. The CDR3 sequence is 15 residues long. V was pared by 3 bases and J by 4 bases, with 13 bases between. The CDR3 region is CASSPTLGPGNTIYF. In DNA form, the CDR3 reads TGTGCCAGCTCACCGACATTGGGGCCGGGAAACACCATATATTTT.

V usage is TRBV6-2 or TRBV6-3 and J usage is TRBJ2-3, with 12 positions matching TRBD2. Germline V lookup: CDR1 MNHEY, CDR2 SVGEGT. The CDR3 is 18 amino acids. The V segment lost 5 bases and the J segment 5 bases; nucleotides outside the gene matches: 14. The chain's CDR3 is CASSEIWSSGGARDTQYF. The CDR3 coding sequence is TGTGCCAGCAGTGAGATTTGGTCTAGCGGGGGGGCCCGAGATACGCAGTATTTT.

The chain combines TRBV6-6 with TRBJ2-5; the match to TRBD2 covers 10 bases. The V and J ends lost 5 bases and 5 bases, in that order; junction bases with no gene match: 11. Per the germline V gene, CDR1 is MNHNY and CDR2 is SVGAGI (reference sequence). The CDR3 has 16 amino acids. The CDR3 DNA reads TGTGCCAGCAGTGGGGGGCACGGAGCGGGAGGGGAGACCCAGTACTTC. Amino acids: CASSGGHGAGGETQYF.

The V gene is TRBV3-1 (or the pseudogene TRBV3-2), the J gene TRBJ1-2; 9 bases are shared with TRBD1. Looked up from germline, CDR1 is LGHDT and CDR2 is YNNKEL (reference sequence). Trimming took 4 bases from V and 10 from J; bases not matched to a gene: 10. The CDR3 spans 14 residues. In DNA form, the CDR3 reads TGTGCCAGCAGCCCCACCGGTGGACAGGGGTACTACACCTTC. Protein: CASSPTGGQGYYTF.

The V gene is TRBV7-6, the J gene TRBJ1-3, with 8 bases fitting TRBD1. The junction had 6 bases not matched to a gene; V was cut back by 5 bases and J by 0 bases. The CDR3 contains 16 residues. Germline CDR1 SGHVS, CDR2 FNYEAQ. DNA for the CDR3: TGTGCCAGCAGCCCAGGACAGGGTCTCTCTGGAAACACCATATATTTT. Translation: CASSPGQGLSGNTIYF.

CDR3 nucleotides: TGCGCCAGCAGCCCCGAGGGGGCGGATTGGGAGACCCAGTACTTC. This sequence encodes CASSPEGADWETQYF. V gene TRBV5-1 combines with J gene TRBJ2-5, with TRBD1 matching 7 bases. CDR1 and CDR2 (germline): SGHRS, YFSETQ. This CDR3 is built from 15 residues. After removal of 4 bases from V and 5 bases from J, the junction contained 11 bases not matched to a gene.

The chain employs TRBV4-1 and TRBJ1-5, with TRBD1 matching 7 bases. This CDR3 region has 15 residues. V lost 2 bases, J lost 4 bases, and 5 bases stayed unmatched. Germline lookup yields CDR1 MGHRA and CDR2 YSYEKL. The CDR3 coding sequence is TGCGCCAGCAGCCAATATGACAGGGAAAATCAGCCCCAGCATTTT. As protein: CASSQYDRENQPQHF.

The chain couples TRBV4-2 to TRBJ2-7, with 14 bases that match TRBD2. The germline V gene encodes CDR1 LGHNA and CDR2 YNFKEQ. J was trimmed by 6 bases and V by 4 bases; bases with no gene match: 5. The CDR3 consists of 15 residues. CDR3 in amino acids: CASSPATSGRVEQYF. The CDR3 region has the DNA TGTGCCAGCAGCCCAGCGACTAGCGGGAGGGTCGAGCAGTACTTC.

This clone was counted a single time. The rearrangement joins TRBV19 to TRBJ2-5, with TRBD1 identical over 7 bases. The CDR3 consists of 15 residues. Germline V CDR1 and CDR2: LNHDA, SQIVND (reference sequence). J lost 2 bases, V lost 6 bases, and 9 bases had no gene match. The CDR3 DNA reads as TGTGCCAGTAGGGTGACAGGGACCTCTCAAGAGACCCAGTACTTC. Its protein is CASRVTGTSQETQYF. Filled out from reference TRBV19 and TRBJ2-5, the complete variable domain reads DGGITQSPKYLFRKEGQNVTLSCEQNLNHDAMYWYRQDPGQGLRLIYYSQIVNDFQKGDIAEGYSVSREKKESFPLTVTSAQKNPTAFYLCASRVTGTSQETQYFGPGTRLLVL.

V and J are TRBV9 and TRBJ2-3; tentatively, D is TRBD2 (6 bases). Germline V CDR1 and CDR2: SGDLS, YYNGEE. The CDR3 has 16 amino acids. Trimming took off 3 bases at V and 0 bases at J, with 14 bases between the two ends. CDR3 DNA: TGTGCCAGCAGCGGACTACTGGGACTTAGCACAGATACGCAGTATTTT. Protein product: CASSGLLGLSTDTQYF.

The chain employs TRBV5-5 and TRBJ2-7; possibly TRBD1 for D (5 bases). The CDR3 extends over 14 amino acids. Trimming removed 2 bases at V and 3 bases at J, with 12 bases between. Germline CDR1 reads SGHKS; CDR2 reads YYEKEE (reference sequence). The CDR3 reads CASSFMTANYEQYF. The CDR3 DNA is TGTGCCAGCAGCTTTATGACAGCTAACTACGAGCAGTACTTC. The full variable domain, in which reference TRBV5-5 and TRBJ2-7 provide the parts outside the CDR3, is DAGVTQSPTHLIKTRGQQVTLRCSPISGHKSVSWYQQVLGQGPQFIFQYYEKEERGRGNFPDRFSARQFPNYSSELNVNALLLGDSALYLCASSFMTANYEQYFGPGTRLTVT.

The chain has TRBV5-1 and TRBJ2-1; D ambiguous. The length of the CDR3 is 12 residues. Trimming took 4 bases from V and 7 from J, leaving 9 bases between them. Germline V gene data show CDR1 as SGHRS and CDR2 as YFSETQ. CDR3 sequence: CASSARWNEQFF. The CDR3 DNA reads as TGCGCCAGCAGCGCTAGGTGGAATGAGCAGTTCTTC.

The chain couples TRBV20-1 to TRBJ2-3; tentatively, D is TRBD2 (7 bases). V shed 3 bases and J shed 4 bases, with 17 bases lying between them. The CDR3 is made up of 15 amino acids. Looked up from germline, CDR1 is DFQATT and CDR2 is SNEGSKA (reference sequence). The CDR3 DNA is TGCAGTGCTAGTCTAACACAGGGAGGGTCAGATACGCAGTATTTT. This encodes CSASLTQGGSDTQYF.

This sequence joins TRBV25-1 and TRBJ2-2; TRBD1 is a possible D gene (6 bases). This CDR3 is built from 17 residues. Trimming removed 3 bases from V and 2 bases from J, with 16 bases in between. Germline V gene sequence: CDR1 MGHDK, CDR2 SYGVNS. The CDR3 region has the DNA TGTGCCAGCAGTGAGTCGATGGGCAGGGGCAACACCGGGGAGCTGTTTTTT. It specifies CASSESMGRGNTGELFF.

The rearrangement joins TRBV11-2 to TRBJ2-3; D unclear. CDR3 length: 13 residues. V lost 0 bases, J lost 3 bases, and 4 bases lay in between. CDR1 SGHAT and CDR2 FQNNGV come from the germline V gene. CDR3 region: CASSLERTDTQYF. The DNA of the CDR3 is TGTGCCAGCAGCTTAGAGAGGACAGATACGCAGTATTTT. The whole variable domain, filled in from reference TRBV11-2 and TRBJ2-3, reads EAGVAQSPRYKIIEKRQSVAFWCNPISGHATLYWYQQILGQGPKLLIQFQNNGVVDDSQLPKDRFSAERLKGVDSTLKIQPAKLEDSAVYLCASSLERTDTQYFGPGTRLTVL.

The gene calls are TRBV5-6 and TRBJ2-3, with unresolved D. This CDR3 is built from 14 residues. Between the trimmed V and J ends, which lost 3 bases and 0 bases, there was a span of 8 bases. Germline CDR1 and CDR2: SGHDT and YYEEEE. The CDR3 is CASSYTTSTDTQYF. The CDR3 nucleotides read TGTGCCAGCAGCTATACTACTAGCACAGATACGCAGTATTTT.

This chain connects TRBV14 to TRBJ2-7, with TRBD1 matching 7 bases. CDR3 length: 16 amino acids. The V gene end was trimmed by 0 bases and the J gene end by 3 bases; junction bases not matched to a gene: 8. Per the germline V gene, CDR1 is SGHDN and CDR2 is FVKESK. CDR3 DNA sequence: TGTGCCAGCAGCCAAGACCTGGGACAGAAAAACTACGAGCAGTACTTC. This translates into CASSQDLGQKNYEQYF.

The rearrangement joins TRBV30 to TRBJ1-1; the match to TRBD1 covers 7 bases. V was clipped by 5 bases and J by 6 bases; unmatched bases: 12. CDR1 and CDR2 from the germline V gene are GTSNPN and SVGIG (reference sequence). The CDR3 length is 14 residues. CDR3 loop: CAWRRQGGLSEAFF. CDR3 nucleotides: TGTGCCTGGCGGCGACAGGGAGGTTTGTCTGAAGCTTTCTTT.

The rearrangement joins TRBV2 to TRBJ1-5; TRBD1 matches at 7 bases. CDR1 is SNHLY, CDR2 FYNNEI, per germline. Unmatched junction bases numbered 6, after V lost 3 bases and J lost 1 base. This CDR3 has 16 residues. CDR3 amino acids: CASSEGGRGSNQPQHF. The DNA for the CDR3 is TGTGCCAGCAGTGAGGGCGGCAGGGGGAGCAATCAGCCCCAGCATTTT.